This entry describes one T cell receptor (beta chain). Random hexamers were used to reverse transcribe roughly 0.5 to 1 ug of RNA. An immunoSEQ multiplex PCR generated amplified TCR beta CDR3 products spanning 54 Vbeta and 13 Jbeta. TCRdb re-analysed the immunoSEQ multiplex PCR reads in MiXCR, keeping a single row per CDR3 protein. The table includes around 59,000 distinct CDR3 sequences, approximately 90% detected once. The CDR3 contains 15 residues. The V segment lost 0 bases and the J segment 7 bases; nucleotides outside the gene matches: 7. Germline V gives CDR1 DFQATT, CDR2 SNEGSKA (reference sequence). The record originates from a study of CD8 T cells in Susac syndrome. Negative isolation yielded CD4+ and CD8+ T cells, and FACS enriched TEMRA cells.

This clonotype was obtained from a human donor in good health. Source material: CD8+ T cells from PBMCs. The chain combines TRBV20-1 with TRBJ1-4, with TRBD1 identical over 8 bases. The CDR3 loop reads CSARELGQGIEKLFF. Here the CDR3 DNA reads TGCAGTGCTAGAGAGCTCGGACAGGGAATTGAAAAACTGTTTTTT.